This entry is about one T cell receptor (beta chain). Its antigen is not identified. This sample was included in a study of shared clonotypes between healthy human individuals. Study context: Each donor had three CD4 naive, three CD4 memory, two CD8 naive and one CD8 memory plate. Whole-study findings and limits: Naive subsets typically showed greater estimated richness than memory subsets. For naive CD4 cells, around 5.1% of clonotypes were shared across a few donors. Shared clonotypes across all four donors exceeded non-shared ones in generation probability.

Repertoires were generated with immunoSEQ multiplex PCR, while TCRdb's copy carries only in-frame clones and drops some. Here the sample spans 190,000 or so clones, 85% to 95% being singletons. CDR1 is SEHNR, CDR2 FQNEAQ, per germline (reference sequence). CDR3 length: 15 residues. V was trimmed by 2 bases and J by 2 bases, leaving 12 bases between them. The specimen sequenced was naive CD4+ T cells sorted from blood. Indicated subset: CD45RA+ positively selected. This receptor was taken from a woman aged 25 to 39 in good health. The chain joins TRBV7-9 to TRBJ2-5, with D possibly TRBD1 on 5 matching bases. The CDR3 region has the DNA TGTGCCAGCAGCTTAATGTCAGGGTCACAAGAGACCCAGTACTTC. It encodes CASSLMSGSQETQYF.